This T cell receptor (beta chain) was identified in a study of blood T cells in healthy people across ages. The CDR3 loop spans 15 amino acids. Germline CDR1 SGHTA, CDR2 FQGNSA. Trimming pared 5 bases from V and 4 bases from J, leaving 16 bases between. Through a sample-barcoded 5' primer and a J-beta primer mix, a second PCR was run for about 7 to 12 cycles. TCRdb recomputed calls from the 5' RACE reads with MiXCR, one row per CDR3 protein. The table lists almost 550,000 distinct CDR3 sequences, under 30% of them singletons. These data were also reused for a study on T cells of mothers and their children.

V is TRBV7-2 and J is TRBJ2-3; tentatively, D is TRBD1 (6 bases). Sample: blood. The clonotype comes from a boy between 10 and 17 years old in good health. In DNA, the CDR3 is TGTGCCAGCAGCCCACAGGGAGTTCCTGCAGATACGCAGTATTTT. As protein: CASSPQGVPADTQYF.